The clone carrying this TCR beta chain was counted a few times. Its specificity is unknown. The PCR had 60 Vbeta and 13 Jbeta primers. Method: immunoSEQ multiplex PCR; TCRdb's copy keeps in-frame clones and lacks some. This sample carries 180,000 or so clones, roughly a tenth of them seen once, and the ten largest clones take 1% to 1.5%. The data are from a study of cytomegalovirus exposure and HLA in healthy donors. Whole-study results and caveats: Later analysis demonstrated an association between a missense DCLRE1C variant and TCR beta V- and J-gene trimming.

The CDR3 runs 15 residues. Per the germline V gene, CDR1 is SGHRS and CDR2 is YFSETQ. V dropped 3 bases and J dropped 1; count of bases not matched to a gene: 5. The chain is built from TRBV5-1 and TRBJ2-5; 8 positions match TRBD1. The receptor was derived from a woman in her 30s in good health and CMV-seropositive. Sequencing was carried out using PBMCs. The CDR3 coding sequence is TGCGCCAGCAGCTCGGGACAGGTTCTCCAAGAGACCCAGTACTTC. This encodes CASSSGQVLQETQYF. Variable domain in full (rest from reference TRBV5-1 and TRBJ2-5): KAGVTQTPRYLIKTRGQQVTLSCSPISGHRSVSWYQQTPGQGLQFLFEYFSETQRNKGNFPGRFSGRQFSNSRSEMNVSTLELGDSALYLCASSSGQVLQETQYFGPGTRLLVL.